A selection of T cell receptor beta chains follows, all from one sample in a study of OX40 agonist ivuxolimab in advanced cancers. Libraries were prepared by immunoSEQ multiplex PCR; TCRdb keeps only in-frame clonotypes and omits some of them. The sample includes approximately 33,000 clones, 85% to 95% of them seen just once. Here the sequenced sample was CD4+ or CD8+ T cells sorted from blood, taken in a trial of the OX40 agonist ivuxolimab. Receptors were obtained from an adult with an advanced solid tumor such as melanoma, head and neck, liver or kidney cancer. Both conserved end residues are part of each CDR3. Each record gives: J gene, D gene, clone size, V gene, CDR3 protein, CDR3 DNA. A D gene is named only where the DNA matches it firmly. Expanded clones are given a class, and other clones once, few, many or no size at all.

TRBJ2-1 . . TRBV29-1 CSVEAQGSYNEQFF TGCAGCGTTGAAGCCCAGGGCTCCTACAATGAGCAGTTCTTC
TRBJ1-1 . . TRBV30 CAWSGASNTEAFF TGTGCCTGGAGTGGGGCATCTAACACTGAAGCTTTCTTT
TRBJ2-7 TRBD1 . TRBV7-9 CASSDRANYEQYF TGTGCCAGCTCGGACAGGGCCAACTACGAGCAGTACTTC
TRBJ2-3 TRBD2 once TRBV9 CASSPSGRVEDTQYF TGTGCCAGCAGTCCTAGCGGGAGGGTTGAAGATACGCAGTATTTT
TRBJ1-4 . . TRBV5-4 CASSPAQGPLNEKLFF TGTGCCAGCAGCCCGGCCCAAGGACCGTTGAATGAAAAACTGTTTTTT
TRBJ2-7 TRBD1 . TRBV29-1 CSVAPQAGGGYEQYF TGCAGCGTTGCCCCCCAGGCAGGGGGCGGCTACGAGCAGTACTTC
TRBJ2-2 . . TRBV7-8 CASSLGYHTGELFF TGTGCCAGCAGCTTGGGTTATCACACCGGGGAGCTGTTTTTT
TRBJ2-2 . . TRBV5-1 CASRFAGELFF TGCGCCAGCCGTTTCGCCGGGGAGCTGTTTTTT
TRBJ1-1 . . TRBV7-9 CASSAGTENTEAFF TGTGCCAGCAGCGCCGGGACCGAGAACACTGAAGCTTTCTTT
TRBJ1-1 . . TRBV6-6 CAAGVRNTEAFF TGCGCAGCAGGGGTACGGAACACTGAAGCTTTCTTT
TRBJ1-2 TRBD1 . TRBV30 CAWSSGQGAGYGYTF TGTGCCTGGAGTTCCGGACAGGGGGCTGGCTATGGCTACACCTTC
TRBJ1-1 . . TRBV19 CASHIGGASEAFF TGTGCCAGCCATATAGGGGGGGCGTCTGAAGCTTTCTTT
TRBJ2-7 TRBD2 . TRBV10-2 CACSPGLAVYEQYF TGCGCCTGCTCGCCGGGACTAGCGGTCTACGAGCAGTACTTC
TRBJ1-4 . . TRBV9 CASSPWGTTNEKLFF TGTGCCAGCAGCCCTTGGGGGACAACTAATGAAAAACTGTTTTTT